The 24 T cell receptor beta chains in this list originate from one sample, sequenced in a study of vaccination and CD4 T cells after COVID-19. Their target antigens are unknown. Cultured CD4+ T cell DNA was sequenced using the Oncomine TCR Beta short-read assay. MiXCR was run by TCRdb on the PCR reads, yielding one entry per CDR3 protein. The data contain about 13,000 distinct CDR3 sequences, roughly two fifths of them singletons. This sample's treatment: roughly 10-day PBMC culture with coronavirus spike peptide pools or control peptides (ViraFEST assay). Sequenced: CD4+ T cells from blood, cultured in vitro. The receptors were gathered from a human donor who had recovered from COVID-19.

This clonotype came up a few times. The CDR3 coding sequence is TGCAGTGCTAGAGGGGACAGTATTAGTGAAAAACTGTTTTTT. It yields the protein CSARGDSISEKLFF. V and J are TRBV20-1 and TRBJ1-4; 7 nucleotides agree with TRBD1. V dropped 1 base and J dropped 7; count of bases not matched to a gene: 6. Germline V gene sequence: CDR1 DFQATT, CDR2 SNEGSKA (reference sequence). CDR3 length equals 14 residues.

This clonotype has a handful of counts. The rearrangement uses TRBV10-1 and TRBJ2-5, with D tentatively TRBD2 (5 bases). Germline V gives CDR1 WNHNN, CDR2 SYGVQD (reference sequence). The CDR3 has 12 amino acids. V lost 2 bases and J lost 4, with 5 bases in between. CDR3: CASSEGRETQYF. In DNA form, the CDR3 reads TGCGCCAGCAGTGAGGGGAGAGAGACCCAGTACTTC.

V is TRBV10-1 and J is TRBJ2-5, with TRBD2 matching 12 bases. Per germline, CDR1 WNHNN and CDR2 SYGVQD (reference sequence). The CDR3 consists of 15 residues. Losses at the gene ends were 6 bases for V and 1 base for J; bases not matched to a gene: 3. CDR3 nucleotide sequence: TGCGCCAGCAGCGCTAGCGGGAGGGTCCAAGAGACCCAGTACTTC. Translating it yields CASSASGRVQETQYF.

This clonotype was picked up a small number of times. The gene calls are TRBV24-1 and TRBJ2-1; the D is unclear. V was cut by 6 bases and J by 8 bases, with 13 bases left in between. The germline V gene encodes CDR1 KGHDR and CDR2 SFDVKD. This CDR3 spans 13 amino acids. The CDR3 here is CATSYGSLHEQFF. The DNA of the CDR3 is TGTGCCACCAGTTACGGCAGTTTGCATGAGCAGTTCTTC.

This clonotype was observed a few times. The V call is TRBV6-2 or TRBV6-3, the J call TRBJ1-1, with D possibly being TRBD1 (6 bases). From germline, CDR1 is MNHEY and CDR2 SVGEGT. V gave up 6 bases and J gave up 7 bases, with 12 bases separating them. The length of the CDR3 is 12 residues. DNA of the CDR3: TGTGCCAGCAGAAGGACAGCTAATGAAGCTTTCTTT. Protein: CASRRTANEAFF.

The chain recombines TRBV20-1 with TRBJ1-5; D gene unclear. Trimming took off 4 bases at V and 1 base at J, with 17 bases between the two ends. The CDR3 is made up of 16 amino acids. Germline CDR1 DFQATT, CDR2 SNEGSKA (reference sequence). CDR3 amino acids: CSATLFKGRSNQPQHF. Here the CDR3 DNA reads TGCAGTGCTACGTTATTTAAAGGACGGAGCAATCAGCCCCAGCATTTT.

The chain employs TRBV6-1 and TRBJ1-1; no definite D call. This CDR3 is built from 13 residues. CDR1 is MNHNS, CDR2 SASEGT, per germline. The ends were cut back, 0 bases at V and 2 bases at J, with 4 bases in the middle. CDR3 DNA sequence: TGTGCCAGCAGTGAAGCCCGAAACACTGAAGCTTTCTTT. It specifies CASSEARNTEAFF.

The chain combines TRBV27 with TRBJ2-7, with TRBD2 matching over 8 bases. CDR1 and CDR2 from the germline V gene are MNHEY and SMNVEV (reference sequence). CDR3 size: 11 residues. Trimming cost V 6 bases and J 7 bases; bases outside gene matches: 2. CDR3 amino acids: CASSAGGEQYF. In DNA, the CDR3 is TGTGCCAGCAGCGCGGGGGGAGAGCAGTACTTC.

This clonotype was observed a few times. This chain joins TRBV19 and TRBJ1-1; D is ambiguous. CDR1 LNHDA and CDR2 SQIVND come from the germline V gene (reference sequence). The CDR3 is 13 amino acids. V was trimmed by 4 bases and J by 4 bases, leaving 10 bases between them. The DNA of the CDR3 is TGTGCCAGTAGTAATTTGGGAAGCACTGAAGCTTTCTTT. The encoded protein is CASSNLGSTEAFF.

This rearrangement joins TRBV12-3 or TRBV12-4 to TRBJ1-6, with unresolved D. The CDR3 has 13 residues. V was shortened by 8 bases and J by 10 bases, with 15 bases between the two germline ends. The chain's CDR3 is CASCPGRYSPLHF. The CDR3 bases are TGTGCCAGCTGCCCGGGGAGGTACTCACCCCTCCACTTT.

The chain recombines TRBV6-4 with TRBJ1-1, with unresolved D. Looked up from germline, CDR1 is MRHNA and CDR2 is SNTAGT. Deletions cut 4 bases from V and 1 base from J, with 13 bases between. The CDR3 length is 15 residues. In DNA form, the CDR3 reads TGTGCCAGCAGTGTTGATGAGTTAGGGAACACTGAAGCTTTCTTT. Translating gives CASSVDELGNTEAFF.

The V and J genes are TRBV6-2 or TRBV6-3 and TRBJ2-7; maybe TRBD2 (5 bases). V was pared by 6 bases and J by 2 bases, with 17 bases between. The CDR3 length is 15 residues. The germline gives CDR1 MNHEY, CDR2 SVGEGT. CDR3 protein: CASRDNRGRAYEQYF. The CDR3 DNA reads as TGTGCCAGCAGGGATAACCGGGGTCGGGCCTACGAGCAGTACTTC.

Only a few counts were recorded for this clonotype. This chain connects TRBV27 to TRBJ2-7, with 7 bases lining up with TRBD1. The CDR3 has 14 residues. The germline CDR1 and CDR2 sequences are MNHEY and SMNVEV (reference sequence). Trimming at V came to 6 bases and at J to 2 bases, leaving 7 bases not matched to a gene. Written as DNA, the CDR3 is TGTGCCAGCAGGAAGACAGGGAGTGCCTACGAGCAGTACTTC. Translated, it gives CASRKTGSAYEQYF.

The gene calls are TRBV14 and TRBJ1-1; D not resolved. Trimming cost V 8 bases and J 1 base, with 2 bases left between them. The length of the CDR3 is 10 residues. Germline CDR1 is SGHDN and CDR2 is FVKESK. The CDR3 DNA reads TGTGCCAGCGGGAACACTGAAGCTTTCTTT. Amino acids: CASGNTEAFF.

This clonotype was seen only a few times. V gene TRBV27 combines with J gene TRBJ2-5, with D unclear. V was pared by 3 bases and J by 2 bases, with 7 bases between. The CDR3 spans 13 residues. CDR1 MNHEY and CDR2 SMNVEV come from the germline V gene (reference sequence). This CDR3 is CASSFAGQETQYF. Here the CDR3 DNA reads TGTGCCAGCAGTTTCGCAGGACAAGAGACCCAGTACTTC.

The chain links TRBV20-1 to TRBJ2-1, with 8 bases identical to TRBD2. Trimming at V came to 3 bases and at J to 6 bases, leaving 4 bases not matched to a gene. Germline V gene data show CDR1 as DFQATT and CDR2 as SNEGSKA (reference sequence). There are 13 residues in the CDR3. The CDR3 bases are TGCAGTGCTAGGCTAGCGGGCGTCAATGAGCAGTTCTTC. It codes for CSARLAGVNEQFF.

V gene TRBV30 combines with J gene TRBJ2-2; D is unresolved. Trimming stripped 2 bases from V and 8 bases from J, with 6 bases between. The CDR3 has 11 amino acids. The germline CDR1 and CDR2 sequences are GTSNPN and SVGIG (reference sequence). CDR3 nucleotide sequence: TGTGCCTGGAGTATGGGGGGGGAGCTGTTTTTT. Translation gives CAWSMGGELFF. Combining the CDR3 with reference TRBV30 and TRBJ2-2 gives the whole variable domain SQTIHQWPATLVQPVGSPLSLECTVEGTSNPNLYWYRQAAGRGLQLLFYSVGIGQISSEVPQNLSASRPQDRQFILSSKKLLLSDSGFYLCAWSMGGELFFGEGSRLTVL.

This clonotype came up a few times. CDR3 sequence (DNA): TGTGCCAGCAGCTCAGTCGGGACTAGCGGGGGAAGAGATACGCAGTATTTT. Translating gives CASSSVGTSGGRDTQYF. This chain uses TRBV7-2 with TRBJ2-3; 14 positions agree with TRBD2. J gave up 5 bases and V 4 bases, and 8 bases lay outside the gene matches. Germline values: CDR1 SGHTA, CDR2 FQGNSA. The CDR3 is 17 amino acids.

This clonotype was seen only a few times. The CDR3 coding sequence is TGTGCCAGCAGTCATTATGACTTTTTATCGGGGACAGGGAATCACACCGGGGAGCTGTTTTTT. Translated: CASSHYDFLSGTGNHTGELFF. This chain joins TRBV6-2 or TRBV6-3 and TRBJ2-2; 9 nucleotides match TRBD1. Germline-derived CDR1 and CDR2 are MNHEY and SVGEGT. The CDR3 totals 21 residues. Germline trimming cut 5 bases from V and 3 bases from J; bases unmatched to any gene: 22.

The chain couples TRBV19 to TRBJ2-7; maybe TRBD1 (7 bases). This CDR3 has 14 residues. Per germline, CDR1 LNHDA and CDR2 SQIVND (reference sequence). Deletions cut 6 bases from V and 1 base from J, with 13 bases between. The CDR3 nucleotides are TGTGCCAGTAGGGAGGGACAGAGATCCTACGAGCAGTACTTC. It yields the protein CASREGQRSYEQYF. Drawing the rest from reference TRBV19 and TRBJ2-7, the complete variable domain is DGGITQSPKYLFRKEGQNVTLSCEQNLNHDAMYWYRQDPGQGLRLIYYSQIVNDFQKGDIAEGYSVSREKKESFPLTVTSAQKNPTAFYLCASREGQRSYEQYFGPGTRLTVT.

The J gene is TRBJ1-1, the V gene TRBV5-1; TRBD1 aligns across 9 bases. Germline CDR1 and CDR2: SGHRS and YFSETQ. This CDR3 is built from 13 residues. V dropped 4 bases and J dropped 6; count of bases not matched to a gene: 4. The CDR3 protein is CASSPRTGAEAFF. Written as DNA, the CDR3 is TGCGCCAGCAGCCCTCGGACAGGGGCTGAAGCTTTCTTT.

This clonotype was seen a few times. The chain joins TRBV24-1 to TRBJ2-3, with 13 positions matching TRBD2. The germline CDR1 and CDR2 sequences are KGHDR and SFDVKD. The CDR3 totals 18 residues. The trim removed 3 bases at V and 3 bases at J, leaving 8 bases unmatched. CDR3 nucleotide sequence: TGTGCCACCAGTGATCCAAGGACTAGCGGGAGTGAGACAGATACGCAGTATTTT. Translating gives CATSDPRTSGSETDTQYF.

CDR3 in amino acids: CASSFFPGLLGEKLFF. The CDR3 nucleotides are TGTGCCAGCAGCTTTTTCCCAGGCCTCCTAGGGGAGAAACTGTTTTTT. This chain links TRBV7-9 with TRBJ1-4, with a possible D match to TRBD1 (5 bases). This CDR3 has 16 residues. CDR1 is SEHNR and CDR2 is FQNEAQ in the germline V gene (reference sequence). V was cut by 3 bases and J by 11 bases, with 22 bases left in between.

The chain employs TRBV7-8 and TRBJ1-2; a possible D gene is TRBD1 (5 bases). The V end was cut by 4 bases, the J end by 4 bases, with 16 bases between. The germline V gene has CDR1 SGHVS and CDR2 FQNEAQ. CDR3 size: 15 residues. CDR3: CASSSTGTSRYGYTF. CDR3 bases: TGTGCCAGCAGCTCCACCGGGACCTCTCGCTATGGCTACACCTTC.